Presented here are 22 T cell receptor beta chains from one specimen sequenced in a study of control samples from healthy donors and cancer patients. The data were produced by immunoSEQ multiplex PCR, yet TCRdb's version contains in-frame clones alone and is incomplete. The sample lists 390,000 or so clones, around nine tenths occurring once. The material sequenced was PBMCs. The receptors shown here come from a man aged 35 to 55 with head and neck cancer.

The V call is TRBV20-1, the J call TRBJ2-7; 9 nucleotides agree with TRBD1. Germline V CDR1 and CDR2: DFQATT, SNEGSKA (reference sequence). CDR3 length: 15 residues. Trimming took 3 bases from V and 7 from J; bases not matched to a gene: 13. The DNA of the CDR3 is TGCAGTGCTAGTTACTCGGTGACAGGGGGTTTGGAGCAGTACTTC. It is translated as CSASYSVTGGLEQYF.

DNA for the CDR3: TGTGCCTGGAGTCAGGGAGGGGGGGGAGAGACCCAGTACTTC. It is translated as CAWSQGGGGETQYF. The V and J genes are TRBV30 and TRBJ2-5; a possible D gene is TRBD2 (7 bases). Trimming pared 2 bases from V and 4 bases from J, leaving 14 bases between. Germline V lookup: CDR1 GTSNPN, CDR2 SVGIG (reference sequence). The CDR3 runs 14 residues.

This chain uses TRBV10-3 with TRBJ2-1, with D possibly matching TRBD2 (6 bases). CDR3 length: 14 amino acids. The ends were cut back, 11 bases at V and 0 bases at J, with 14 bases in the middle. The germline V gene has CDR1 ENHRY and CDR2 SYGVKD. CDR3 region: CAVLGRSSYNEQFF. In DNA, the CDR3 is TGTGCCGTATTGGGGAGGAGCTCCTACAATGAGCAGTTCTTC.

The chain couples TRBV15 to TRBJ2-4; 7 bases agree with TRBD1. Germline V gene data show CDR1 as LNHNV and CDR2 as YYDKDF (reference sequence). This CDR3 is built from 14 residues. Trimming at V came to 2 bases and at J to 7 bases, leaving 5 bases not matched to a gene. The CDR3 bases are TGTGCCACCAGCAGACGGACAGGCTCGAACATTCAGTACTTC. It encodes CATSRRTGSNIQYF.

The chain links TRBV30 to TRBJ2-7; 8 bases map to TRBD1. The CDR3 runs 14 residues. Germline trimming cut 5 bases from V and 1 base from J; bases unmatched to any gene: 7. Looked up from germline, CDR1 is GTSNPN and CDR2 is SVGIG (reference sequence). As DNA, the CDR3 is TGTGCCTGGGCCCTGGGGACAGGTTCCTACGAGCAGTACTTC. It specifies CAWALGTGSYEQYF.

The chain has TRBV9 and TRBJ2-5; 10 bases fit TRBD2. CDR1 is SGDLS, CDR2 YYNGEE, per germline. The CDR3 runs to 16 residues. The V gene end was trimmed by 0 bases and the J gene end by 1 base; junction bases not matched to a gene: 3. The CDR3 protein is CASSVEASGGQETQYF. CDR3 nucleotide sequence: TGTGCCAGCAGCGTAGAGGCTAGCGGGGGCCAAGAGACCCAGTACTTC.

The V and J genes are TRBV7-2 and TRBJ1-1; D is unresolved. The CDR3 spans 14 residues. The V end was cut by 0 bases, the J end by 3 bases, with 8 bases between. Germline assignment: CDR1 SGHTA and CDR2 FQGNSA. The CDR3: CASSLAEEHTEAFF. Here the CDR3 DNA reads TGTGCCAGCAGCTTAGCCGAGGAGCACACTGAAGCTTTCTTT.

This chain links TRBV7-9 with TRBJ2-7; D unresolved. From germline, CDR1 is SEHNR and CDR2 FQNEAQ (reference sequence). Trimming pared 5 bases from V and 1 base from J, leaving 21 bases between. CDR3 length: 17 amino acids. The CDR3 DNA reads as TGTGCCAGCAGCGGTCCCTTCAGCGTTGGTGGGTCCTACGAGCAGTACTTC. Its protein product is CASSGPFSVGGSYEQYF.

Written as DNA, the CDR3 is TGTGCCAGCAGCTCCACCCTCAGGGGAACCTACAATGAGCAGTTCTTC. Encoded protein: CASSSTLRGTYNEQFF. The gene calls are TRBV6-2 or TRBV6-3 and TRBJ2-1, with D perhaps matching TRBD1 (6 bases). Germline V CDR1 and CDR2: MNHEY, SVGEGT. The CDR3 is 16 amino acids. Trimming took off 6 bases at V and 2 bases at J, with 17 bases between the two ends.

This rearrangement joins TRBV2 to TRBJ1-5; D might be TRBD1 (5 bases). CDR3 length equals 14 residues. Trimming left V 3 bases short and J 3 bases short, with 9 bases between. Germline V CDR1 and CDR2: SNHLY, FYNNEI. CDR3 sequence (DNA): TGTGCCAGCAGTGATCCACAGGACAATCAGCCCCAGCATTTT. Its protein is CASSDPQDNQPQHF.

The chain couples TRBV6-5 to TRBJ2-7; 9 bases match TRBD1. Germline lookup yields CDR1 MNHEY and CDR2 SVGAGI. J gave up 7 bases and V 4 bases, and 8 bases lay outside the gene matches. The CDR3 extends over 14 amino acids. DNA of the CDR3: TGTGCCAGCAGTTTTACCGGGACAGGGAATGAGCAGTACTTC. Protein: CASSFTGTGNEQYF.

The chain is built from TRBV6-2 or TRBV6-3 and TRBJ1-6; TRBD1 agrees at 7 bases. The germline V gene encodes CDR1 MNHEY and CDR2 SVGEGT. CDR3 length equals 14 residues. The V gene end was trimmed by 4 bases and the J gene end by 7 bases; junction bases not matched to a gene: 4. The CDR3 DNA follows: TGTGCCAGCAGTTCGGGACAGCCGAATTCACCCCTCCACTTT. It encodes CASSSGQPNSPLHF.

Here the CDR3 DNA reads TGCGCCAGCAGCCAAGCGAGGGGAGACTGGGCAACTAATGAAAAACTGTTTTTT. Translation gives CASSQARGDWATNEKLFF. The gene calls are TRBV4-3 and TRBJ1-4; D may be TRBD1 (5 bases). This CDR3 has 18 residues. Per germline, CDR1 LGHNA and CDR2 YSLEER. Trimming took 1 base from V and 0 from J, leaving 15 bases between them.

CDR3 DNA sequence: TGTGCTAGTGGTTTGGTACTGTCAAGACAGGGGATTAGTGGAAACACCATATATTTT. This sequence encodes CASGLVLSRQGISGNTIYF. This rearrangement joins TRBV12-5 to TRBJ1-3; TRBD1 aligns across 8 bases. CDR1 and CDR2 from the germline V gene are LGHNT and FRNRAP. CDR3 length: 19 amino acids. V shed 0 bases, J shed 3 bases, and the junction held 13 bases outside the gene matches.

The chain carries TRBV6-1 and TRBJ1-1; D possibly corresponds to TRBD1 (5 bases). The CDR3 runs 17 residues. The V gene's germline CDR1 is MNHNS and CDR2 SASEGT. The ends were cut back, 3 bases at V and 1 base at J, with 18 bases in the middle. This CDR3 reads CASSEWGRGGANTEAFF. The CDR3 DNA follows: TGTGCCAGCAGTGAGTGGGGGAGGGGAGGGGCGAACACTGAAGCTTTCTTT.

The V call is TRBV30, the J call TRBJ1-2; D is unresolved. Germline CDR1 GTSNPN, CDR2 SVGIG (reference sequence). Trimming left V 2 bases short and J 13 bases short, with 17 bases between. This CDR3 is 12 amino acids long. The CDR3 DNA is TGTGCCTGGAGTTCTCCCCCCGGCCGTAGCACCTTC. Translated, it gives CAWSSPPGRSTF.

V usage is TRBV29-1 and J usage is TRBJ1-1; 7 nucleotides line up with TRBD1. Trimming removed 6 bases from V and 1 base from J; junction bases left unmatched: 5. Germline CDR1 reads SQVTM; CDR2 reads ANQGSEA. The CDR3 has 13 residues. The CDR3 nucleotides are TGCAGCGTCGCACAGGGGTGGAACACTGAAGCTTTCTTT. Translation: CSVAQGWNTEAFF.

The rearrangement links TRBV11-2 to TRBJ1-4; D is unresolved. V gave up 0 bases and J gave up 5 bases, with 10 bases separating them. Germline loops: CDR1 SGHAT, CDR2 FQNNGV. This CDR3 region has 15 residues. The CDR3 DNA sequence: TGTGCCAGCAGCTTAGAAGAGGGTATAAATGAAAAACTGTTTTTT. Protein product: CASSLEEGINEKLFF.

The chain combines TRBV28 with TRBJ1-2, with D perhaps TRBD1 (5 bases). In germline, CDR1 is MDHEN, CDR2 SYDVKM. The CDR3 consists of 16 residues. Trimming cost V 11 bases and J 6 bases, with 28 bases left between them. CDR3 in amino acids: CAAIERSGTFNDGYTF. CDR3 DNA: TGTGCCGCCATAGAACGGTCAGGGACTTTCAACGATGGCTACACCTTC.

V usage is TRBV6-2 or TRBV6-3 and J usage is TRBJ2-1; 9 bases align to TRBD2. V lost 2 bases to trimming and J lost 2 bases; unmatched junction nucleotides: 16. CDR1 is MNHEY and CDR2 is SVGEGT in the germline V gene. This CDR3 contains 20 residues. CDR3 residues: CASSYEVSLRAGGAYNEQFF. The CDR3 DNA reads TGTGCCAGCAGTTACGAGGTGAGCCTTCGTGCGGGAGGGGCCTACAATGAGCAGTTCTTC.

The chain links TRBV7-2 to TRBJ1-5; 8 positions match TRBD1. The CDR3 covers 19 residues. Germline-derived CDR1 and CDR2 are SGHTA and FQGNSA. With 2 bases clipped from V and 6 bases from J, the junction kept 18 bases outside the gene matches. The CDR3 bases are TGTGCCAGCAGCTTACTAGGACAGGGTGCGTTCGGAGTGGGTCAGCCCCAGCATTTT. It yields the protein CASSLLGQGAFGVGQPQHF.

The rearrangement links TRBV30 to TRBJ1-4; D is undetermined. The length of the CDR3 is 11 residues. Germline V lookup: CDR1 GTSNPN, CDR2 SVGIG (reference sequence). The V gene lost 2 bases and the J gene lost 14 bases, with 12 bases spanning the gap. CDR3 coding DNA: TGTGCCTGGAGTCCCCAGACTGTTCTGTTTTTT. It is translated as CAWSPQTVLFF.